These T cell receptor beta chains were read from a single sample in a study of OX40 agonist ivuxolimab in advanced cancers. The table came from immunoSEQ multiplex PCR; TCRdb's copy has only in-frame clones and leaves some out. Of about 88,000 clones listed, roughly 85% are singletons. The sample consisted of CD4+ or CD8+ T cells sorted from blood, taken in a trial of the OX40 agonist ivuxolimab. Source of these receptors: an adult with an advanced solid tumor such as melanoma, head and neck, liver or kidney cancer. Both conserved end residues are part of each CDR3. A D gene is named only where the DNA matches it firmly. The size field is filled for only some rows; it gives once, few, many or a size class.

NA	TRBV5-1	TRBJ2-5	NA	TGCGCCAGCAGCTTTAGCGTACTTGGCGGAGCGGGTGAGACCCAGTACTTC	CASSFSVLGGAGETQYF
TRBD1	TRBV9	TRBJ1-1	NA	TGTGCCAGCAGCCCCGGACAGGAGAACACTGAAGCTTTCTTT	CASSPGQENTEAFF
NA	TRBV6-1	TRBJ1-4	few	TGTGCCAGCAGTGAACATAGGGCAGGGGACGAAAAACTGTTTTTT	CASSEHRAGDEKLFF
TRBD2	TRBV5-4	TRBJ2-1	NA	TGTGCCAGCAGCCTTGGAGCAGTCGGGAGGGGAGGTAATGAGCAGTTCTTC	CASSLGAVGRGGNEQFF
TRBD1	TRBV19	TRBJ1-2	NA	TGTGCCAGTAGGGCGACAGGGGACTATGGCTACACCTTC	CASRATGDYGYTF
TRBD1	TRBV19	TRBJ1-2	NA	TGTGCCAGTAGGACGACAGGGGAACCTAACTATGGCTACACCTTC	CASRTTGEPNYGYTF
NA	TRBV5-5	TRBJ1-5	NA	TGTGCCAGCAGCTTATTGGTTTCGGCAAATCAGCCCCAGCATTTT	CASSLLVSANQPQHF
NA	TRBV7-2	TRBJ1-5	NA	TGTGCCAGCAGCTTAGTGGGGGTTGGTAGCAATCAGCCCCAGCATTTT	CASSLVGVGSNQPQHF
TRBD2	TRBV30	TRBJ2-3	NA	TGTGCCACGAGTGGCGGGAGCCGTGGCGGCACAGATACGCAGTATTTT	CATSGGSRGGTDTQYF
NA	TRBV6-5	TRBJ1-2	NA	TGTGCCAGCAGTTACTCTGGGGGCGGCTATGGCTACACCTTC	CASSYSGGGYGYTF
NA	TRBV7-2	TRBJ2-3	NA	TGTGCCAGCAGCTTATCCACAGATACGCAGTATTTT	CASSLSTDTQYF
NA	TRBV28	TRBJ2-7	NA	TGTGCCAGCAGTTCGCCGGGAATTTCCTACCAGCAGTACTTC	CASSSPGISYQQYF
NA	TRBV11-2	TRBJ1-5	NA	TGTGCCAGCAGCTTTGACAGGACGCAGCCCCAGCATTTT	CASSFDRTQPQHF
NA	TRBV19	TRBJ2-2	NA	TGTGCCAGTAGGAGGGTGGCGGCAGGAGGAACCGGGGAGCTGTTTTTT	CASRRVAAGGTGELFF
TRBD2	TRBV4-2	TRBJ2-2	NA	TGTGCCAGCAGCCGCGTAGGGACTAGTGGTACCGGGGAGCTGTTTTTT	CASSRVGTSGTGELFF
TRBD2	TRBV27	TRBJ2-2	NA	TGTGCCAGCAGTCCCGTTGGGGCGGGAGGGTACACCGGGGAGCTGTTTTTT	CASSPVGAGGYTGELFF
TRBD1	TRBV29-1	TRBJ2-7	NA	TGCAGCGGCGGCGAGGGGACAGGGACCTTCAAGCAGTACTTC	CSGGEGTGTFKQYF
TRBD1	TRBV28	TRBJ2-1	NA	TGTGCCAGCAGTTTATTTGGGACAGTGTATCCTGAGCAGTTCTTC	CASSLFGTVYPEQFF
NA	TRBV6-5	TRBJ1-2	NA	TGTGCCAGCAGTTACGCCAGGGAAGGCTATGGCTACACCTTC	CASSYAREGYGYTF
NA	TRBV6-5	TRBJ1-1	NA	TGTGCCAGCAGCAGGGTCGCCACTGAAGCTTTCTTT	CASSRVATEAFF
NA	TRBV27	TRBJ1-2	once	TGTGCCAGCAGTTTAGAGGCAGGGAACGGCTACACCTTC	CASSLEAGNGYTF
TRBD2	TRBV18	TRBJ2-7	once	TGTGCCAGCTCAACCCGGACTAGCGGCCCCTCCTACGAGCAGTACTTC	CASSTRTSGPSYEQYF
NA	TRBV5-1	TRBJ2-1	NA	TGCGCCAGCCGGCTAGCGCAACTTAGTAGTGAGCAGTTCTTC	CASRLAQLSSEQFF